The 5 T cell receptor beta chains reported below all come from one sample, sequenced in a study of technical replicates of blood from a few donors. Using immunoSEQ multiplex PCR, the repertoire was profiled, and TCRdb retains in-frame clones only, with some absent. This sample has approximately 88,000 clones; around 96% occur once, and the top ten carry about 0.3%. The material sequenced was T cells isolated from PBMCs. The receptors shown here come from a human donor in good health.

The chain couples TRBV5-4 to TRBJ2-1; 11 bases are a match to TRBD1. J was trimmed by 7 bases and V by 3 bases; bases with no gene match: 0. CDR1 and CDR2 from the germline V gene are SGHNT and YYREEE (reference sequence). The CDR3 totals 13 residues. CDR3 coding DNA: TGTGCCAGCAGCTGGGACAGGGGGAATGAGCAGTTCTTC. This codes for CASSWDRGNEQFF.

The CDR3 sequence is CASSLKGTGVYEQYF. CDR3 DNA sequence: TGTGCCAGCAGTTTAAAGGGGACAGGGGTCTACGAGCAGTACTTC. The chain joins TRBV28 to TRBJ2-7; TRBD1 agrees at 10 bases. The ends lost 2 bases at V and 3 bases at J; junction bases unmatched: 4. There are 15 residues in the CDR3. CDR1 is MDHEN, CDR2 SYDVKM, per germline. The complete variable domain, with remaining parts taken from reference TRBV28 and TRBJ2-7, reads DVKVTQSSRYLVKRTGEKVFLECVQDMDHENMFWYRQDPGLGLRLIYFSYDVKMKEKGDIPEGYSVSREKKERFSLILESASTNQTSMYLCASSLKGTGVYEQYFGPGTRLTVT.

The CDR3 DNA reads as TGTGCCAGCAGCTTGAGCGGGACAAGCACAGATACGCAGTATTTT. It translates to CASSLSGTSTDTQYF. This sequence joins TRBV7-9 and TRBJ2-3; D is possibly TRBD2 (7 bases). Trimming took off 3 bases at V and 0 bases at J, with 10 bases between the two ends. The germline CDR1 and CDR2 sequences are SEHNR and FQNEAQ (reference sequence). The length of the CDR3 is 15 residues.

The CDR3 nucleotides are TGTGCCAGCAGCAGAAACACCGGGGAGCTGTTTTTT. It specifies CASSRNTGELFF. This sequence joins TRBV6-5 and TRBJ2-2; unclear D gene. CDR3 length equals 12 residues. V was shortened by 6 bases and J by 2 bases, with 4 bases between the two germline ends. CDR1 is MNHEY and CDR2 is SVGAGI in the germline V gene.

The J gene is TRBJ2-3, the V gene TRBV10-3; tentatively, D is TRBD1 (6 bases). V was pared by 0 bases and J by 3 bases, with 7 bases between. Germline V gene sequence: CDR1 ENHRY, CDR2 SYGVKD. CDR3 length: 14 amino acids. This chain's CDR3 is CAISESRGTDTQYF. The CDR3 DNA is TGTGCCATCAGTGAGTCGAGGGGGACAGATACGCAGTATTTT.